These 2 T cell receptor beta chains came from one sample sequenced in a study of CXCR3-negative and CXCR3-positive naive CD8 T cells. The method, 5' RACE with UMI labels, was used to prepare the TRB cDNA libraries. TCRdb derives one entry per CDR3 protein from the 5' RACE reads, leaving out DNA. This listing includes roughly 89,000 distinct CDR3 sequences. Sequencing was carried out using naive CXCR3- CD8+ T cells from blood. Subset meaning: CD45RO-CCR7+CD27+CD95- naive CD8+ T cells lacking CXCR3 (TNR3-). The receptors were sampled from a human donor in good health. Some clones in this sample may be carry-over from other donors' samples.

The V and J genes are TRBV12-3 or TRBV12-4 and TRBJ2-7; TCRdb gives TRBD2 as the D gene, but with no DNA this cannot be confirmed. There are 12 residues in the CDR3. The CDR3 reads CASSLRRDEQYF.

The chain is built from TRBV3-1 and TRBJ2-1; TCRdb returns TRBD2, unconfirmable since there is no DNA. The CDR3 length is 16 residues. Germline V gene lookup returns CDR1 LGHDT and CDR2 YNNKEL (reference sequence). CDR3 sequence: CASSQFKDPVSNEQFF.